The rows below give T cell receptor beta chains drawn from one sample of a study of blood T cells in healthy people across ages. TCRdb passed the 5' RACE reads through MiXCR, listing each CDR3 protein once. The table lists around 1,100,000 distinct CDR3 sequences, less than 45% of them singletons. Sequencing was performed on blood. These receptors all stem from a man aged 18 to 30 in good health. The CDR3 runs from the conserved cysteine through the conserved F or W. D genes are given only for firm matches. Size is omitted from some rows. Given values are once, few, many or a class for expanded clones.

CDR3 protein,CDR3 DNA,V gene,D gene,J gene,clone size
CASSYSKDRGTYNSPLHF,TGTGCCAGCAGTTACTCGAAAGACAGGGGGACCTATAATTCACCCCTCCACTTT,TRBV6-5,TRBD1,TRBJ1-6,NA
CASTRGPSTDTQYF,TGTGCCAGCACGCGGGGGCCTAGCACAGATACGCAGTATTTT,TRBV7-2,NA,TRBJ2-3,NA
CSARKGQGYNEQFF,TGCAGTGCCAGGAAGGGACAGGGCTACAATGAGCAGTTCTTC,TRBV20-1,TRBD1,TRBJ2-1,NA
CSARDSGVIYNEQFF,TGCAGTGCTAGAGATTCGGGGGTGATCTACAATGAGCAGTTCTTC,TRBV20-1,NA,TRBJ2-1,NA
CASSLGGTGSYNEQFF,TGTGCCAGCAGCTTAGGCGGGACAGGATCCTACAATGAGCAGTTCTTC,TRBV13,TRBD1,TRBJ2-1,many
CASSWGSETQYF,TGTGCCAGCAGTTGGGGATCCGAGACCCAGTACTTC,TRBV7-9,NA,TRBJ2-5,few
CAWSQIGGAFF,TGTGCCTGGAGCCAGATCGGAGGGGCTTTCTTT,TRBV30,NA,TRBJ1-1,NA
CSSSIRGQETQYF,TGCAGCTCTAGTATCAGGGGCCAAGAGACCCAGTACTTC,TRBV29-1,NA,TRBJ2-5,many
CASNSERGRGQPQHF,TGTGCCAGCAACTCTGAGAGGGGGCGAGGTCAGCCCCAGCATTTT,TRBV7-6,TRBD1,TRBJ1-5,NA
CASREDWEDQPQHF,TGTGCCAGCAGGGAGGACTGGGAGGATCAGCCCCAGCATTTT,TRBV6-5,NA,TRBJ1-5,NA
CAISESVEGYGYTF,TGTGCCATCAGTGAGTCGGTGGAGGGGTACGGCTACACCTTC,TRBV10-3,NA,TRBJ1-2,few
CASSRGTQPQHF,TGTGCCAGCAGCCGAGGGACCCAGCCCCAGCATTTT,TRBV4-2,NA,TRBJ1-5,NA
CASSYPYRGQETDEQYF,TGTGCCAGCAGTTACCCATATCGAGGACAGGAGACCGACGAGCAGTACTTC,TRBV6-2/TRBV6-3,TRBD1,TRBJ2-7,NA
CASSPTWQIIETQYF,TGTGCCAGCAGCCCGACGTGGCAGATTATCGAGACCCAGTACTTC,TRBV7-2,NA,TRBJ2-5,NA
CASSRDSPNQPQHF,TGTGCCAGCAGCCGGGACAGCCCAAATCAGCCCCAGCATTTT,TRBV7-2,TRBD1,TRBJ1-5,few
CASNQEGGSYNSPLHF,TGTGCCAGCAATCAAGAGGGAGGCTCCTATAATTCACCCCTCCACTTT,TRBV4-2,NA,TRBJ1-6,NA
CASSLELAVYNEQFF,TGTGCTAGCAGCTTAGAACTAGCGGTCTACAATGAGCAGTTCTTC,TRBV7-7,TRBD2,TRBJ2-1,NA
CASSLAPGLENNEQFF,TGTGCCAGCAGCTTGGCCCCGGGACTAGAAAACAATGAGCAGTTCTTC,TRBV7-3,TRBD2,TRBJ2-1,few
CASSLEAGGSTDTQYF,TGTGCCAGCAGCTTAGAAGCGGGGGGCAGCACAGATACGCAGTATTTT,TRBV7-2,TRBD2,TRBJ2-3,many
CAISEWGEQYF,TGTGCCATCAGTGAGTGGGGGGAGCAGTACTTC,TRBV10-3,NA,TRBJ2-7,NA
CSARVAGRGANVLTF,TGCAGTGCTAGAGTCGCCGGCAGGGGGGCCAACGTCCTGACTTTC,TRBV20-1,NA,TRBJ2-6,few